What follows is one T cell receptor (beta chain) and its context. Without the conserved terminal phenylalanine or tryptophan, this CDR3 likely stems from a read error. It is unclear where the CDR3 begins or ends on the DNA, so no DNA is shown, and the CDR3 is as TCRdb lists it. The data derive from a study of OX40 agonist ivuxolimab in advanced cancers. Study-level information: The patients got ivuxolimab, which is an agonistic anti-OX40 (CD134) antibody. Intravenous ivuxolimab was administered to patients every 2 weeks at 0.01 to 10 mg/kg.

Termini included, the CDR3 measures 11 amino acids. CDR1 and CDR2 from the germline V gene are SNHLY and FYNNEI. Method: immunoSEQ multiplex PCR; TCRdb's copy keeps in-frame clones and lacks some. The sample yields 75,000 to 100,000 clones, approximately 88% seen once. Excluded were patients having autoimmune disease history or systemic immunosuppression. Blood sampling was done at baseline, cycle 4 day 1, and cycle 7 day 1. The TCR originated in an adult with an advanced solid tumor such as melanoma, head and neck, liver or kidney cancer. The specimen comprised CD4+ or CD8+ T cells sorted from blood, sampled in a trial of the OX40 agonist ivuxolimab. This chain connects TRBV2 to TRBJ1-2. CDR3 in amino acids: CASRRDGRLTQ.